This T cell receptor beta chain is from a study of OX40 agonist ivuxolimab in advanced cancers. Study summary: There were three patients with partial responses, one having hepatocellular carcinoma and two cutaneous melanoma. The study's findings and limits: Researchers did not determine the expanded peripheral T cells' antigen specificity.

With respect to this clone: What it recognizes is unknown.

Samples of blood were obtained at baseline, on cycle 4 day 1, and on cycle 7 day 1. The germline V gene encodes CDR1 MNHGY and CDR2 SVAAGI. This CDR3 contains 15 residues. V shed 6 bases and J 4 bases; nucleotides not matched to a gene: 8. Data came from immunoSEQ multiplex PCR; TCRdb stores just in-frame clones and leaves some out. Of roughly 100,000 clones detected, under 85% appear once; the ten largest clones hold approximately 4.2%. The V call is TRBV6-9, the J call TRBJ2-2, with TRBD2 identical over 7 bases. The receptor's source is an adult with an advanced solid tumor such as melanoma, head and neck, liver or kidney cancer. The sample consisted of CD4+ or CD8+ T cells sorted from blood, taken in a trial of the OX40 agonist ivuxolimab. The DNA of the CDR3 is TGTGCCAGCAGAGGGAGGGACTCCGTCACCGGGGAGCTGTTTTTT. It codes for CASRGRDSVTGELFF.